What follows are 24 T cell receptor beta chains derived from one specimen sequenced in a study of blood T cell repertoires in COVID-19 (dated by TCRdb to 2020 to 2022). The protocol used for the library was the immunoSEQ multiplex PCR assay. TCRdb limited this immuneACCESS table to in-frame rearrangements with V and J called. A share of clones is missing; checked studies link under half to unresolved V genes, and the rest is unexplained. This sample lists roughly 200,000 clones; about 85% were detected once. The ten largest clonotypes hold less than 20% of the sample. The specimen sequenced was peripheral blood. The source is a human donor in a cohort sampled during active COVID-19.

The rearrangement links TRBV5-1 to TRBJ2-2, with 12 bases aligning to TRBD2. Trimming took 2 bases from V and 5 from J; bases not matched to a gene: 10. The V gene's germline CDR1 is SGHRS and CDR2 YFSETQ. The CDR3 length is 18 residues. The CDR3 DNA reads TGCGCCAGCAGCTTCAACCAACTGACTAGCGGGAGAACCGGGGAGCTGTTTTTT. The encoded protein is CASSFNQLTSGRTGELFF. Variable domain in full (rest from reference TRBV5-1 and TRBJ2-2): KAGVTQTPRYLIKTRGQQVTLSCSPISGHRSVSWYQQTPGQGLQFLFEYFSETQRNKGNFPGRFSGRQFSNSRSEMNVSTLELGDSALYLCASSFNQLTSGRTGELFFGEGSRLTVL.

The rearrangement joins TRBV27 to TRBJ1-1; unclear D gene. CDR3 size: 9 residues. V dropped 8 bases and J dropped 8 bases, with 6 bases sitting between them. Germline V gene lookup returns CDR1 MNHEY and CDR2 SMNVEV (reference sequence). The DNA for the CDR3 is TGTGCCAGCGCCAGGGAAGCTTTCTTT. Translation: CASAREAFF.

This clone has more than one count but fewer than ten. In the same sample, other DNA sequences code for this CDR3. The gene calls are TRBV3-1 (or the pseudogene TRBV3-2) and TRBJ1-3, with TRBD1 identical over 7 bases. V was clipped by 4 bases and J by 2 bases; unmatched bases: 2. The CDR3 contains 14 residues. Germline CDR1 and CDR2: LGHDT and YNNKEL (reference sequence). CDR3 sequence: CASSPTGAGNTIYF. CDR3 DNA sequence: TGTGCCAGCAGCCCCACAGGGGCTGGAAACACCATATATTTT.

The chain combines TRBV28 with TRBJ2-5, with 8 nucleotides matching TRBD1. Germline CDR1 MDHEN, CDR2 SYDVKM. After removal of 2 bases from V and 5 bases from J, the junction contained 10 bases not matched to a gene. This CDR3 comprises 16 residues. For the CDR3, the DNA is TGTGCCAGCAGTTTACGCCGGACAGGGTCAGGGGAGACCCAGTACTTC. The encoded protein is CASSLRRTGSGETQYF.

This clone appeared a few times. The rearrangement links TRBV29-1 to TRBJ2-2; 9 bases align to TRBD1. Germline CDR1 and CDR2: SQVTM and ANQGSEA. The J segment lost 4 bases and the V segment lost 6 bases, leaving 3 bases of the junction unmatched. This CDR3 is 13 amino acids long. The CDR3 here is CSVGTGPTGELFF. CDR3 nucleotides: TGCAGCGTGGGGACAGGGCCCACCGGGGAGCTGTTTTTT.

The gene calls are TRBV5-1 and TRBJ2-3; 9 nucleotides line up with TRBD1. There are 16 residues in the CDR3. V was clipped by 1 base and J by 1 base; unmatched bases: 4. Germline V gene data show CDR1 as SGHRS and CDR2 as YFSETQ. The CDR3 here is CASSLPRTGGTDTQYF. The CDR3, as DNA: TGCGCCAGCAGCTTGCCCCGGACAGGGGGCACAGATACGCAGTATTTT.

V gene TRBV3-1 (or the pseudogene TRBV3-2) combines with J gene TRBJ2-6; a weak D match, TRBD1 (5 bases). The CDR3 has 17 amino acids. The V end was cut by 1 base, the J end by 4 bases, with 14 bases between. The germline V gene has CDR1 LGHDT and CDR2 YNNKEL (reference sequence). Here the CDR3 reads CASSQASSGSGANVLTF. CDR3 nucleotides: TGTGCCAGCAGCCAAGCCAGTTCAGGGTCCGGGGCCAACGTCCTGACTTTC.

The CDR3 sequence: CASSVDRGNNEKLFF. CDR3 nucleotides: TGTGCCAGCAGCGTCGACAGGGGGAATAATGAAAAACTGTTTTTT. V is TRBV2 and J is TRBJ1-4; 9 nucleotides line up with TRBD1. From germline, CDR1 is SNHLY and CDR2 FYNNEI. Trimming cost V 6 bases and J 4 bases; bases outside gene matches: 6. The CDR3 totals 15 residues.

V is TRBV3-1 (or the pseudogene TRBV3-2) and J is TRBJ1-2, with D perhaps TRBD1 (6 bases). The CDR3 has 14 amino acids. With 0 bases removed from V and 7 bases from J, the gap between germline ends came to 12 bases. Per germline, CDR1 LGHDT and CDR2 YNNKEL (reference sequence). CDR3 DNA sequence: TGTGCCAGCAGCCAAGATCTTGTAGGGGGTGGCTACACCTTC. Translating gives CASSQDLVGGGYTF.

The chain recombines TRBV6-6 with TRBJ1-1; TRBD1 is a possible D gene (5 bases). Per the germline V gene, CDR1 is MNHNY and CDR2 is SVGAGI (reference sequence). The CDR3 is 13 amino acids. Trimming took off 7 bases at V and 1 base at J, with 10 bases between the two ends. CDR3 DNA: TGTGCCAGCATGACAGCTTCGAACACTGAAGCTTTCTTT. As protein: CASMTASNTEAFF.

The rearrangement uses TRBV6-5 and TRBJ1-6; TRBD1 matches at 8 bases. CDR1 MNHEY and CDR2 SVGAGI come from the germline V gene. This CDR3 spans 15 amino acids. V shed 0 bases, J shed 6 bases, and the junction held 1 base outside the gene matches. The CDR3 is CASSYSTGANSPLHF. The CDR3 DNA reads as TGTGCCAGCAGTTACTCGACAGGGGCTAATTCACCCCTCCACTTT.

The chain recombines TRBV29-1 with TRBJ2-3; TRBD2 might be the D (5 bases). The CDR3 sequence is 17 residues long. The V gene's germline CDR1 is SQVTM and CDR2 ANQGSEA. The ends were cut back, 0 bases at V and 0 bases at J, with 16 bases in the middle. The CDR3 DNA is TGCAGCGTTGAAGATAATTCGGGGTTGAGGAGCACAGATACGCAGTATTTT. This gives the protein CSVEDNSGLRSTDTQYF.

This CDR3 reads CASSPPYLGTGDTQYF. The CDR3 DNA is TGTGCCAGCTCACCACCGTACCTGGGTACGGGAGATACGCAGTATTTT. The rearrangement links TRBV18 to TRBJ2-3, with D unresolved. This CDR3 is 16 amino acids long. Deletions cut 0 bases from V and 5 bases from J, with 15 bases between. The germline V gene has CDR1 KGHSH and CDR2 LQKENI. The whole variable domain, filled in from reference TRBV18 and TRBJ2-3, reads NAGVMQNPRHLVRRRGQEARLRCSPMKGHSHVYWYRQLPEEGLKFMVYLQKENIIDESGMPKERFSAEFPKEGPSILRIQQVVRGDSAAYFCASSPPYLGTGDTQYFGPGTRLTVL.

The chain uses TRBV4-1 and TRBJ1-6; possibly TRBD1 for D (5 bases). The CDR3 is made up of 16 amino acids. V was pared by 5 bases and J by 5 bases, with 16 bases between. Germline values: CDR1 MGHRA, CDR2 YSYEKL. CDR3 coding DNA: TGCGCCAGCAGCGATACTTTGGGGCAAAATAATTCACCCCTCCACTTT. Residues: CASSDTLGQNNSPLHF.

This clone was seen once. The rearrangement joins TRBV29-1 to TRBJ2-1, with TRBD1 matching 7 bases. From germline, CDR1 is SQVTM and CDR2 ANQGSEA. This CDR3 contains 13 residues. With 4 bases clipped from V and 2 bases from J, the junction kept 2 bases outside the gene matches. The CDR3 sequence: CSVVQGAYNEQFF. The CDR3 coding sequence is TGCAGCGTTGTTCAGGGGGCCTACAATGAGCAGTTCTTC.

The V and J genes are TRBV5-1 and TRBJ2-7, with TRBD1 matching 10 bases. Germline CDR1 is SGHRS and CDR2 is YFSETQ. This CDR3 region has 16 residues. J lost 2 bases, V lost 1 base, and 6 bases had no gene match. This CDR3 is CASSLLGTGAAYEQYF. CDR3 coding DNA: TGCGCCAGCAGCTTGCTCGGGACAGGGGCCGCCTACGAGCAGTACTTC. Together with reference TRBV5-1 and TRBJ2-7, the CDR3 gives the full variable domain: KAGVTQTPRYLIKTRGQQVTLSCSPISGHRSVSWYQQTPGQGLQFLFEYFSETQRNKGNFPGRFSGRQFSNSRSEMNVSTLELGDSALYLCASSLLGTGAAYEQYFGPGTRLTVT.

This chain uses TRBV2 with TRBJ2-7, with 8 nucleotides matching TRBD1. Trimming removed 8 bases from V and 3 bases from J; junction bases left unmatched: 6. The CDR3 is made up of 13 amino acids. CDR1 and CDR2 from the germline V gene are SNHLY and FYNNEI. CDR3 DNA sequence: TGTGCCAGCGGTCAGGACAGGGTCTACGAGCAGTACGTC. Translating it yields CASGQDRVYEQYV.

The V gene is TRBV4-2, the J gene TRBJ2-5; 8 nucleotides align to TRBD2. Germline V gene data show CDR1 as LGHNA and CDR2 as YNFKEQ. The J segment lost 1 base and the V segment lost 1 base, leaving 8 bases of the junction unmatched. The CDR3 has 17 residues. CDR3: CASSQAALLAAQETQYF. CDR3 bases: TGTGCCAGCAGCCAAGCCGCCCTACTAGCGGCCCAAGAGACCCAGTACTTC.

V and J are TRBV5-5 and TRBJ2-7, with 11 bases that match TRBD1. The CDR3 spans 14 residues. J was trimmed by 5 bases and V by 4 bases; bases with no gene match: 5. Germline assignment: CDR1 SGHKS and CDR2 YYEKEE (reference sequence). CDR3 nucleotide sequence: TGTGCCAGCAGCATAGGACAGGGGGCCGACGAGCAGTACGTC. It yields the protein CASSIGQGADEQYV.

V gene TRBV2 combines with J gene TRBJ2-7; possible D gene TRBD2, 6 bases. The germline CDR1 and CDR2 sequences are SNHLY and FYNNEI. The CDR3 is 15 residues long. Between the trimmed V and J ends, which lost 6 bases and 0 bases, there was a span of 15 bases. The CDR3 bases are TGTGCCAGCAGCCTCCGGGACTGGGGCTCCTACGAGCAGTACTTC. Translating it yields CASSLRDWGSYEQYF.

This clone was counted a single time. CDR3 nucleotide sequence: TGTGCCAGCAGAAAGACAGGGGCCTACGAGCAGTACTTC. Its translation is CASRKTGAYEQYF. The chain carries TRBV6-6 and TRBJ2-7; TRBD1 agrees at 8 bases. In germline, CDR1 is MNHNY, CDR2 SVGAGI (reference sequence). The CDR3 runs to 13 residues. After removal of 6 bases from V and 2 bases from J, the junction contained 3 bases not matched to a gene.

The CDR3 spells CASSFPGGNQPQHF. CDR3 coding DNA: TGTGCCAGCAGCTTCCCAGGGGGGAATCAGCCCCAGCATTTT. The rearrangement links TRBV6-5 to TRBJ1-5, with 7 nucleotides matching TRBD1. The germline V gene encodes CDR1 MNHEY and CDR2 SVGAGI. CDR3 length: 14 amino acids. V trimming: 6 bases; J trimming: 4 bases; junction bases outside the gene matches: 6.

The chain joins TRBV10-3 to TRBJ1-2, with unresolved D. From germline, CDR1 is ENHRY and CDR2 SYGVKD. Trimming left V 9 bases short and J 1 base short, with 6 bases between. The CDR3 is made up of 11 amino acids. CDR3 loop: CAIFFNYGYTF. The CDR3 DNA reads TGTGCCATTTTCTTTAACTATGGCTACACCTTC.

J is TRBJ1-6 and V is TRBV30; a possible D gene is TRBD1 (5 bases). Trimming took 2 bases from V and 8 from J, leaving 10 bases between them. Germline loops: CDR1 GTSNPN, CDR2 SVGIG (reference sequence). CDR3 length equals 13 residues. CDR3 in amino acids: CAWSLGGDSPLHF. The CDR3 DNA sequence: TGTGCCTGGAGTTTGGGGGGAGATTCACCCCTCCACTTT.